This TCR beta chain was obtained from a study of cytomegalovirus exposure and HLA in healthy donors. Whole-study context: In an earlier analysis, 95 million to 140 million unique TCR beta sequences were found from approximately 170 million T cells. Study-wide findings and caveats: There was a cluster of highly shared sequence variants that was likely a sequencing artifact. The authors reported that TCR beta sequences could predict HLA-A and HLA-B alleles. These predictions were accurate for most subjects in the first cohort.

With 60 Vbeta and 13 Jbeta primers, the PCR was carried out. Clones were sequenced by immunoSEQ multiplex PCR, and TCRdb holds only the in-frame ones, with some missing. This sample yields more than 100,000 clones, of which approximately 77% are seen a single time; 0.94% belongs to the top ten. Healthy donors of bone marrow made up the group. Unmatched junction bases numbered 3, after V lost 3 bases and J lost 8 bases. The germline gives CDR1 GTSNPN, CDR2 SVGIG (reference sequence). The CDR3 loop spans 11 amino acids. Concerning this clone itself: Its cognate antigen is unknown.

Sequences were obtained from PBMCs. The clonotype originates from a woman aged 60-70 years in good health and CMV-seronegative. V and J are TRBV30 and TRBJ1-1; 7 bases agree with TRBD1. The CDR3 region is CAWSRDREAFF. The CDR3 DNA reads as TGTGCCTGGAGCCGGGACAGAGAAGCTTTCTTT.